Listed below are T cell receptor beta chains from one sample, sequenced in a study of blood T cell repertoires in COVID-19. Measured with immunoSEQ multiplex PCR; TCRdb has only the in-frame clones, and not every one. The sample yields around 170,000 clones, about 82% seen once. The material sequenced was peripheral blood. These TCRs come from a man in his 70s with active or convalescent COVID-19. Each CDR3 is given with its conserved first and last residue. The D gene is left open where the match is weak. For some rows the clone size is stated as once, few or many, or as a class when expanded; others skip it.

CASSPRLANEQYF TGTGCCAGCTCACCAAGGCTAGCAAACGAGCAGTACTTC . TRBJ2-7 . 13 TRBV18
CASSLRWAGSNEKLFF TGCGCCAGCAGCTTGAGGTGGGCGGGATCTAATGAAAAACTGTTTTTT . TRBJ1-4 . 16 TRBV5-1
CATQTEPRGYTF TGTGCGACTCAGACGGAGCCCCGCGGCTACACCTTC . TRBJ1-2 . 12 TRBV7-9
CASSRKTATDTQYF TGTGCCAGCAGCCGCAAGACAGCCACAGATACGCAGTATTTT . TRBJ2-3 . 14 TRBV11-2
CASSSTPGYNEQFF TGTGCCAGCAGCTCTACCCCGGGCTACAATGAGCAGTTCTTC . TRBJ2-1 . 14 TRBV11-3
CANTQGVNTEAFF TGTGCCAATACACAGGGGGTGAACACTGAAGCTTTCTTT TRBD1 TRBJ1-1 once 13 TRBV2
CASSLGVDGYTF TGCGCCAGCAGCTTGGGAGTGGATGGCTACACCTTC . TRBJ1-2 . 12 TRBV5-1
CASSVSGDGNTIYF TGTGCCAGCAGCGTGAGCGGTGATGGAAACACCATATATTTT . TRBJ1-3 . 14 TRBV9
CASRTAQGSSPLHF TGTGCCAGCAGGACAGCACAGGGAAGTTCACCCCTCCACTTT . TRBJ1-6 . 14 TRBV6-5
CASMGQLRTEAFF TGTGCCAGCATGGGACAACTTAGGACTGAAGCTTTCTTT . TRBJ1-1 few 13 TRBV2
CASSSPGQANEKLFF TGTGCCAGCAGCTCGCCGGGACAAGCTAATGAAAAACTGTTTTTT . TRBJ1-4 . 15 TRBV5-5
CASSWTSDTEAFF TGTGCCAGCAGCTGGACTAGCGACACTGAAGCTTTCTTT . TRBJ1-1 . 13 TRBV11-2
CASSEAPSGSRYF TGTGCCAGCAGTGAAGCCCCTAGCGGGAGTAGGTATTTT TRBD2 TRBJ2-3 . 13 TRBV2
CASSLGWTGVDYGYTF TGTGCCAGCAGCTTGGGATGGACAGGGGTTGACTATGGCTACACCTTC TRBD1 TRBJ1-2 . 16 TRBV5-6
CASSLGRGEQFF TGTGCCAGCAGCCTAGGGCGGGGGGAGCAGTTCTTC TRBD2 TRBJ2-1 . 12 TRBV7-2
CASSQLGAYEQYF TGTGCCAGCAGCCAACTAGGGGCGTACGAGCAGTACTTC . TRBJ2-7 . 13 TRBV3-1/TRBV3-2
CASSHGTGGDSPLHF TGTGCCAGCAGCCATGGGACAGGGGGTGATTCACCCCTCCACTTT TRBD1 TRBJ1-6 . 15 TRBV3-1/TRBV3-2
CASRRGYEQYF TGTGCCAGCAGGAGAGGGTACGAGCAGTACTTC . TRBJ2-7 . 11 TRBV2
CASSERVPGSYEQYF TGTGCCAGCAGTGAACGTGTTCCGGGTTCCTACGAGCAGTACTTC . TRBJ2-7 . 15 TRBV6-1
CASSQDKGVIKLFF TGTGCCAGCAGCCAAGATAAGGGAGTTATAAAACTGTTTTTT . TRBJ1-4 . 14 TRBV14
CASSIPGLLTLETQYF TGTGCCAGCAGTATCCCGGGACTACTCACTCTCGAGACCCAGTACTTC TRBD2 TRBJ2-5 . 16 TRBV6-6
CSVVRDSGNTIYF TGCAGCGTTGTCCGGGACTCTGGAAACACCATATATTTT . TRBJ1-3 . 13 TRBV29-1
CASRDERNSHSNQPQHF TGTGCCAGCAGAGACGAAAGAAACAGTCATAGCAATCAGCCCCAGCATTTT . TRBJ1-5 once 17 TRBV28
CASPFGQGRYHRPVGNTIYF TGTGCCAGCCCATTTGGACAGGGGCGATACCACCGACCTGTAGGAAACACCATATATTTT . TRBJ1-3 . 20 TRBV21-1
CASSLALLAGGPTDTQYF TGTGCCAGCAGCTTAGCCCTCCTAGCGGGAGGGCCCACAGATACGCAGTATTTT TRBD2 TRBJ2-3 . 18 TRBV11-2
CASSFLAGEGGAEQFF TGTGCCAGCAGCTTTCTAGCGGGAGAAGGTGGCGCTGAGCAGTTCTTC TRBD2 TRBJ2-1 . 16 TRBV7-8
CASSFGGTVYNEQFF TGTGCCAGCAGCTTCGGAGGGACGGTTTACAATGAGCAGTTCTTC . TRBJ2-1 few 15 TRBV5-5
CASSQSGGYEQYF TGCGCCAGCAGCCAGTCAGGGGGGTACGAGCAGTACTTC . TRBJ2-7 . 13 TRBV4-1
CASSLIPSGTGDTGELFF TGCGCCAGCAGCTTGATCCCCTCCGGGACAGGAGACACCGGGGAGCTGTTTTTT TRBD1 TRBJ2-2 once 18 TRBV5-1
CASSLDRANTEAFF TGCGCCAGCAGTCTCGACAGAGCGAACACTGAAGCTTTCTTT . TRBJ1-1 once 14 TRBV10-1
CASSDPTRTGNTIYF TGTGCCAGCAGCGACCCGACAAGGACTGGAAACACCATATATTTT . TRBJ1-3 . 15 TRBV6-5
CASNTIRTGRLYEQFF TGTGCCAGCAACACTATACGGACAGGGAGGCTTTATGAGCAGTTCTTC TRBD1 TRBJ2-1 . 16 TRBV11-2
CSVEPGLGNEQFF TGCAGCGTTGAACCGGGACTGGGGAATGAGCAGTTCTTC . TRBJ2-1 . 13 TRBV29-1
CASTQSRSTDTQYF TGCGCCAGCACCCAAAGCAGGAGCACAGATACGCAGTATTTT . TRBJ2-3 . 14 TRBV5-1
CASSPTGVGGYTF TGTGCCAGCAGCCCAACAGGGGTAGGGGGCTACACCTTC TRBD1 TRBJ1-2 few 13 TRBV6-5
CASSLDRDNYGYTF TGTGCCAGCAGCTTAGACAGAGATAACTATGGCTACACCTTC . TRBJ1-2 . 14 TRBV7-9
CASSEGGNEKLFF TGCGCCAGCAGTGAGGGAGGTAATGAAAAACTGTTTTTT . TRBJ1-4 . 13 TRBV5-1
CASKPGAGGTDTQYF TGTGCCAGCAAACCGGGGGCGGGGGGCACAGATACGCAGTATTTT . TRBJ2-3 . 15 TRBV11-2
CASSLVGGSGGYTF TGTGCCAGCAGTTTGGTAGGGGGCTCGGGTGGCTACACCTTC TRBD1 TRBJ1-2 . 14 TRBV28
CAWSNGPGIYGYTF TGTGCCTGGAGTAACGGGCCAGGGATCTATGGCTACACCTTC . TRBJ1-2 . 14 TRBV30
CASSPDRGLHQPQHF TGTGCCAGCAGCCCGGACAGGGGGCTCCATCAGCCCCAGCATTTT TRBD1 TRBJ1-5 . 15 TRBV11-2
CASSRDSFFNNSPLHF TGCGCCAGCAGCCGGGATTCTTTTTTTAATAATTCACCCCTCCACTTT . TRBJ1-6 . 16 TRBV5-1
CSVVRLTGAGPGTEAFF TGCAGCGTTGTCCGCTTGACAGGGGCGGGGCCGGGCACTGAAGCTTTCTTT TRBD1 TRBJ1-1 . 17 TRBV29-1